Presented here are 32 T cell receptor beta chains from one specimen sequenced in a study of shared clonotypes between healthy human individuals. Data came from immunoSEQ multiplex PCR; TCRdb stores just in-frame clones and leaves some out. In the table there are 550,000 to 700,000 clones, roughly 73% of which are singletons. The sample was memory CD4+ T cells sorted from blood. Subset meaning: CD45RA-negative fraction. The receptor source for this set is a woman in her 30s in good health.

The V and J genes are TRBV2 and TRBJ2-1; D gene uncertain. The CDR3 spans 13 residues. V lost 4 bases and J lost 4, with 8 bases in between. CDR1 and CDR2 (germline): SNHLY, FYNNEI. Here the CDR3 DNA reads TGTGCCAGCAGTGGGCAGTCATACAATGAGCAGTTCTTC. Translated, it gives CASSGQSYNEQFF.

The V gene is TRBV7-9, the J gene TRBJ2-5, with D unresolved. With 4 bases removed from V and 6 bases from J, the gap between germline ends came to 12 bases. Germline V CDR1 and CDR2: SEHNR, FQNEAQ (reference sequence). The CDR3 spans 13 residues. CDR3 in amino acids: CASSSSDGQTQYF. The CDR3 nucleotides are TGTGCCAGCAGCTCAAGCGATGGGCAGACCCAGTACTTC. The full variable domain, with the rest looked up from reference TRBV7-9 and TRBJ2-5, is DTGVSQNPRHKITKRGQNVTFRCDPISEHNRLYWYRQTLGQGPEFLTYFQNEAQLEKSRLLSDRFSAERPKGSFSTLEIQRTEQGDSAMYLCASSSSDGQTQYFGPGTRLLVL.

The table lists this clone with a count of one. The V gene is TRBV25-1, the J gene TRBJ2-3; D might be TRBD1 or TRBD2, each matching 5 bases. Trimming took off 5 bases at V and 2 bases at J, with 20 bases between the two ends. In germline, CDR1 is MGHDK, CDR2 SYGVNS. The CDR3 loop spans 17 amino acids. The CDR3: CASSYSLGVGVTDTQYF. The CDR3 DNA is TGTGCCAGCAGTTATTCTTTGGGGGTGGGAGTCACAGATACGCAGTATTTT.

This clone was seen a few times. As DNA, the CDR3 is TGTGCCAGCAGCTTAGGCGGGGCCACCTACGAGCAGTACTTC. It encodes CASSLGGATYEQYF. This chain links TRBV11-2 with TRBJ2-7; D may be TRBD2 (6 bases). Germline CDR1 and CDR2: SGHAT and FQNNGV. Between the trimmed V and J ends, which lost 1 base and 2 bases, there was a span of 9 bases. The CDR3 sequence is 14 residues long. Supplemented by reference TRBV11-2 and TRBJ2-7, the full variable domain reads EAGVAQSPRYKIIEKRQSVAFWCNPISGHATLYWYQQILGQGPKLLIQFQNNGVVDDSQLPKDRFSAERLKGVDSTLKIQPAKLEDSAVYLCASSLGGATYEQYFGPGTRLTVT.

J is TRBJ1-1 and V is TRBV7-9, with D unclear. Germline CDR1 SEHNR, CDR2 FQNEAQ (reference sequence). With 0 bases removed from V and 4 bases from J, the gap between germline ends came to 9 bases. This CDR3 region has 14 residues. CDR3 sequence: CASSLAGWGTEAFF. Here the CDR3 DNA reads TGTGCCAGCAGCTTAGCAGGGTGGGGCACTGAAGCTTTCTTT.

This clone turned up a few times. CDR3 loop: CASSYSRLWHQPQHF. The CDR3 region has the DNA TGTGCCAGCAGTTACTCGAGGTTGTGGCATCAGCCCCAGCATTTT. The rearrangement joins TRBV6-5 to TRBJ1-5, with D uncertain. Germline V gene lookup returns CDR1 MNHEY and CDR2 SVGAGI. Trimming pared 0 bases from V and 5 bases from J, leaving 11 bases between. This CDR3 has 15 residues.

V usage is TRBV7-8 and J usage is TRBJ2-2; D possibly corresponds to TRBD2 (5 bases). Germline CDR1 SGHVS, CDR2 FQNEAQ. The length of the CDR3 is 14 residues. The ends were cut back, 5 bases at V and 7 bases at J, with 14 bases in the middle. In nucleotides, the CDR3 is TGTGCCAGCAGCCCGCGGACTGAAGACGGGGAGCTGTTTTTT. Translation gives CASSPRTEDGELFF.

Note on this clone: The same CDR3 also results from other DNA sequences found in this sample. V is TRBV2 and J is TRBJ2-7; D not certain. This CDR3 has 11 amino acids. From germline, CDR1 is SNHLY and CDR2 FYNNEI. Trimming took 4 bases from V and 4 from J, leaving 5 bases between them. DNA of the CDR3: TGTGCCAGCAGTGTTGTATACGAGCAGTACTTC. It yields the protein CASSVVYEQYF. The whole variable domain, filled in from reference TRBV2 and TRBJ2-7, reads EPEVTQTPSHQVTQMGQEVILRCVPISNHLYFYWYRQILGQKVEFLVSFYNNEISEKSEIFDDQFSVERPDGSNFTLKIRSTKLEDSAMYFCASSVVYEQYFGPGTRLTVT.

V gene TRBV6-5 combines with J gene TRBJ1-1, with 7 bases fitting TRBD1. The junction had 5 bases not matched to a gene; V was cut back by 7 bases and J by 3 bases. The CDR3 has 13 amino acids. The germline gives CDR1 MNHEY, CDR2 SVGAGI. The CDR3 loop reads CASKTQGDTEAFF. Here the CDR3 DNA reads TGTGCCAGCAAAACTCAGGGGGACACTGAAGCTTTCTTT.

This chain uses TRBV6-5 with TRBJ1-2; a weak D match, TRBD1 (6 bases). Trimming cost V 2 bases and J 10 bases, with 20 bases left between them. The germline CDR1 and CDR2 sequences are MNHEY and SVGAGI. This CDR3 is built from 15 residues. CDR3 DNA: TGTGCCAGCAGTTACACCCAGGGGCCGTCTTCTGACTACACCTTC. This codes for CASSYTQGPSSDYTF.

V is TRBV4-1 and J is TRBJ1-5; perhaps TRBD1 as D (5 bases). Germline V lookup: CDR1 MGHRA, CDR2 YSYEKL. The CDR3 length is 14 residues. The V end was cut by 1 base, the J end by 4 bases, with 8 bases between. The CDR3: CASSQGQRNQPQHF. CDR3 in DNA: TGCGCCAGCAGCCAAGGACAGAGGAATCAGCCCCAGCATTTT.

On this clone: Given a far larger clone just one base away, this is likely a sequencing read error. V is TRBV28 and J is TRBJ2-6, with no clear D. Germline V gives CDR1 MDHEN, CDR2 SYDVKM. The CDR3 is 15 amino acids. The V and J ends lost 4 bases and 4 bases respectively, with 11 bases between them. This CDR3 is CASSWVGGGANVLTF. The CDR3 DNA reads TGTGCCAGCAGTTGGGTTGGTGGGGGGGCCAACGTCCTGACTTTC.

This clone has just one count. This chain links TRBV4-1 with TRBJ1-5; no clear D gene. The germline V gene has CDR1 MGHRA and CDR2 YSYEKL. The CDR3 is 12 amino acids. V lost 3 bases to trimming and J lost 4 bases, with 4 bases between them. Here the CDR3 DNA reads TGCGCCAGCAGCCAGCCAAATCAGCCCCAGCATTTT. Translating gives CASSQPNQPQHF.

V and J are TRBV6-5 and TRBJ1-4; D remains ambiguous. V was trimmed by 2 bases and J by 11 bases, leaving 15 bases between them. Germline V CDR1 and CDR2: MNHEY, SVGAGI. This CDR3 spans 14 amino acids. CDR3: CASSYNQDGGKLFF. The CDR3 DNA reads TGTGCCAGCAGTTACAATCAGGACGGTGGGAAACTGTTTTTT.

This clone was seen at least ten times. The chain uses TRBV11-3 and TRBJ2-1; D not certain. Trimming removed 3 bases at V and 4 bases at J, with 13 bases between. The CDR3 length is 15 residues. Germline CDR1 reads SGHNT; CDR2 reads YENEEA. CDR3 residues: CASSFSDANYNEQFF. CDR3 nucleotide sequence: TGTGCCAGCAGCTTCAGCGATGCAAATTACAATGAGCAGTTCTTC.

The chain uses TRBV30 and TRBJ2-1, with D tentatively TRBD1 (6 bases). V dropped 1 base and J dropped 7 bases, with 11 bases sitting between them. CDR1 is GTSNPN and CDR2 is SVGIG in the germline V gene (reference sequence). The CDR3 covers 13 residues. The CDR3 spells CAWSGSGVNEQFF. CDR3 nucleotides: TGTGCCTGGAGTGGTTCAGGGGTGAATGAGCAGTTCTTC.

This chain uses TRBV6-5 with TRBJ1-4; tentative D call: TRBD1 (5 bases). Trimming took 6 bases from V and 3 from J, leaving 11 bases between them. This CDR3 is 14 amino acids long. Per germline, CDR1 MNHEY and CDR2 SVGAGI. In DNA form, the CDR3 reads TGTGCCAGCAGCCCTGGGGGTTCTAATGAAAAACTGTTTTTT. Protein product: CASSPGGSNEKLFF.

V is TRBV5-1 and J is TRBJ2-7; D possibly corresponds to TRBD1 (5 bases). Trimming took 4 bases from V and 3 from J, leaving 8 bases between them. CDR1 SGHRS and CDR2 YFSETQ come from the germline V gene. This CDR3 is 12 amino acids long. DNA for the CDR3: TGCGCCAGCAGCCAGCAGGGCTACGAGCAGTACTTC. It is translated as CASSQQGYEQYF.

The chain joins TRBV25-1 to TRBJ2-1; TRBD2 is a possible D gene (6 bases). Germline loops: CDR1 MGHDK, CDR2 SYGVNS. This CDR3 is built from 16 residues. V lost 6 bases and J lost 0, with 15 bases in between. CDR3 protein: CASSSHGAGSYNEQFF. For the CDR3, the DNA is TGTGCCAGCAGCTCTCATGGAGCGGGCTCCTACAATGAGCAGTTCTTC.

The chain joins TRBV5-1 to TRBJ2-7, with no clear D. CDR1 is SGHRS and CDR2 is YFSETQ in the germline V gene. The CDR3 contains 12 residues. Trimming shortened V by 4 bases and J by 0 bases, and 5 bases separated the two germline ends. CDR3 DNA: TGCGCCAGCAGCGGGTTCTCCTACGAGCAGTACTTC. As protein: CASSGFSYEQYF.

The DNA of the CDR3 is TGTGCCAGTAACCCTCTCCTGAACACTGAAGCTTTCTTT. Protein sequence: CASNPLLNTEAFF. The chain has TRBV19 and TRBJ1-1; D is ambiguous. The germline gives CDR1 LNHDA, CDR2 SQIVND (reference sequence). This CDR3 region has 13 residues. Deletions cut 7 bases from V and 0 bases from J, with 9 bases between. Full variable domain (remainder filled in from reference TRBV19 and TRBJ1-1): DGGITQSPKYLFRKEGQNVTLSCEQNLNHDAMYWYRQDPGQGLRLIYYSQIVNDFQKGDIAEGYSVSREKKESFPLTVTSAQKNPTAFYLCASNPLLNTEAFFGQGTRLTVV.

The chain combines TRBV27 with TRBJ2-1; the D is unclear. Germline loops: CDR1 MNHEY, CDR2 SMNVEV (reference sequence). The CDR3 is 18 residues long. With 4 bases removed from V and 1 base from J, the gap between germline ends came to 20 bases. CDR3 residues: CASSWDAPVFKSYNEQFF. In DNA, the CDR3 is TGTGCCAGCAGTTGGGATGCCCCCGTCTTTAAATCCTACAATGAGCAGTTCTTC.

J is TRBJ1-5 and V is TRBV27, with a tentative D call TRBD1 (6 bases). V lost 8 bases, J lost 3 bases, and 11 bases lay in between. The CDR3 consists of 13 residues. CDR1 is MNHEY, CDR2 SMNVEV, per germline (reference sequence). CDR3 in DNA: TGTGCCAGCCGTCGGACAGACAATCAGCCCCAGCATTTT. Translated, it gives CASRRTDNQPQHF.

In this sample, this clone turned up many times. V is TRBV11-2 and J is TRBJ2-1; the match to TRBD2 covers 10 bases. The CDR3 extends over 18 amino acids. Germline CDR1 is SGHAT and CDR2 is FQNNGV. Trimming took 5 bases from V and 5 from J; bases not matched to a gene: 15. The CDR3 DNA is TGTGCCAGCAGCATTAGAAGCGGGAGGGCCCCCCCCAACAATGAGCAGTTCTTC. It yields the protein CASSIRSGRAPPNNEQFF.

The V gene is TRBV4-1, the J gene TRBJ2-1; D is uncertain. Germline CDR1 reads MGHRA; CDR2 reads YSYEKL. This CDR3 region has 17 residues. The V end lost 0 bases, the J end lost 2 bases, and 14 bases lay between the germline ends. CDR3 in amino acids: CASSQDPGTAAYNEQFF. The DNA for the CDR3 is TGCGCCAGCAGCCAAGACCCTGGAACCGCAGCCTACAATGAGCAGTTCTTC.

This clone is a singleton in its sample. The chain combines TRBV28 with TRBJ2-7, with 8 bases lining up with TRBD1. This CDR3 has 15 amino acids. The germline gives CDR1 MDHEN, CDR2 SYDVKM. Trimming removed 6 bases from V and 4 bases from J; junction bases left unmatched: 11. The CDR3, as DNA: TGTGCCAGCAGACCGCTGACAGGGGCGCGATACGAGCAGTACTTC. This encodes CASRPLTGARYEQYF.

The chain links TRBV11-2 to TRBJ2-5; 9 nucleotides agree with TRBD2. There are 15 residues in the CDR3. The germline gives CDR1 SGHAT, CDR2 FQNNGV. V lost 2 bases, J lost 4 bases, and 5 bases stayed unmatched. DNA for the CDR3: TGTGCCAGCAGCTTAAGGGCGGGAGGGAGAGAGACCCAGTACTTC. This sequence encodes CASSLRAGGRETQYF.

This chain links TRBV5-6 with TRBJ2-2; D remains ambiguous. The length of the CDR3 is 14 residues. V lost 2 bases and J lost 7, with 12 bases in between. Germline CDR1 and CDR2: SGHDT and YYEEEE. CDR3 DNA: TGTGCCAGCAGCTTTTGGGGAATGGTCGGGGAGCTGTTTTTT. Protein product: CASSFWGMVGELFF.

This chain links TRBV2 with TRBJ2-1; TRBD2 matches 10 bases. The germline CDR1 and CDR2 sequences are SNHLY and FYNNEI. Unmatched junction bases numbered 9, after V lost 9 bases and J lost 7 bases. The CDR3 is made up of 14 amino acids. The CDR3 sequence is CASSNLAGVNEQFF. In nucleotides, the CDR3 is TGTGCCAGTTCCAATCTAGCGGGAGTGAATGAGCAGTTCTTC. The variable domain in full, completed from reference TRBV2 and TRBJ2-1, reads EPEVTQTPSHQVTQMGQEVILRCVPISNHLYFYWYRQILGQKVEFLVSFYNNEISEKSEIFDDQFSVERPDGSNFTLKIRSTKLEDSAMYFCASSNLAGVNEQFFGPGTRLTVL.

This clone was seen just once. The rearrangement joins TRBV19 to TRBJ2-3; D not certain. Germline CDR1 reads LNHDA; CDR2 reads SQIVND (reference sequence). This CDR3 has 15 amino acids. V lost 3 bases, J lost 2 bases, and 12 bases lay in between. CDR3 in amino acids: CASSMELADTDTQYF. The CDR3 coding sequence is TGTGCCAGTAGTATGGAACTGGCTGACACAGATACGCAGTATTTT.

This chain joins TRBV7-9 and TRBJ1-1, with D hard to call. Deletions cut 2 bases from V and 3 bases from J, with 7 bases between. CDR1 and CDR2 (germline): SEHNR, FQNEAQ (reference sequence). The CDR3 extends over 13 amino acids. CDR3 region: CASSLTSHTEAFF. CDR3 coding DNA: TGTGCCAGCAGCTTAACCAGCCACACTGAAGCTTTCTTT.

The V and J genes are TRBV5-1 and TRBJ2-3; unclear D gene. Trimming took off 4 bases at V and 5 bases at J, with 20 bases between the two ends. Germline CDR1 reads SGHRS; CDR2 reads YFSETQ. This CDR3 comprises 16 residues. Here the CDR3 DNA reads TGCGCCAGCAGCCGAGAGAAAGCGTCCAGCTTAGATACGCAGTATTTT. Protein: CASSREKASSLDTQYF. The full variable domain, its missing parts supplied by reference TRBV5-1 and TRBJ2-3, is KAGVTQTPRYLIKTRGQQVTLSCSPISGHRSVSWYQQTPGQGLQFLFEYFSETQRNKGNFPGRFSGRQFSNSRSEMNVSTLELGDSALYLCASSREKASSLDTQYFGPGTRLTVL.